The source of this T cell receptor (beta chain) is a study of blood T cell repertoires in COVID-19. At the level of the study: COVID-19 samples collected from the United States, Italy and Spain covered acute and convalescent phases. From T cells, B-cell-depleted T cells, or PBMCs came the material, which was cDNA or gDNA.

Assay used: immunoSEQ multiplex PCR; TCRdb lists only in-frame clones, some missing. This table has about 270,000 clones, over 75% appearing once. With 2 bases removed from V and 1 base from J, the gap between germline ends came to 9 bases. This CDR3 region has 14 residues. Per the germline V gene, CDR1 is MNHNS and CDR2 is SASEGT. The receptor comes from a human donor in a cohort sampled during active COVID-19. The sequenced sample was peripheral blood. V and J are TRBV6-1 and TRBJ2-7; perhaps TRBD2 as D (5 bases). CDR3 nucleotide sequence: TGTGCCAGCAGTGAAAATGGGGAGTCCTACGAGCAGTACTTC. Translating it yields CASSENGESYEQYF.